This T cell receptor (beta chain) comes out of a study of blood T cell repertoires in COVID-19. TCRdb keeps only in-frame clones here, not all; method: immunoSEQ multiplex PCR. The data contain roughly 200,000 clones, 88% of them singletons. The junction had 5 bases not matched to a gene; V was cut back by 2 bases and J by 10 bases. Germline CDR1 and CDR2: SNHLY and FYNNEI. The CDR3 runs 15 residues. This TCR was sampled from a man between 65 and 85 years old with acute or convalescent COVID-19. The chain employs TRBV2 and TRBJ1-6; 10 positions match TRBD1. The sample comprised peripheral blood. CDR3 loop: CASSEMDRGRSPLHF. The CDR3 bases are TGTGCCAGCAGTGAAATGGACAGGGGGAGGTCACCCCTCCACTTT.